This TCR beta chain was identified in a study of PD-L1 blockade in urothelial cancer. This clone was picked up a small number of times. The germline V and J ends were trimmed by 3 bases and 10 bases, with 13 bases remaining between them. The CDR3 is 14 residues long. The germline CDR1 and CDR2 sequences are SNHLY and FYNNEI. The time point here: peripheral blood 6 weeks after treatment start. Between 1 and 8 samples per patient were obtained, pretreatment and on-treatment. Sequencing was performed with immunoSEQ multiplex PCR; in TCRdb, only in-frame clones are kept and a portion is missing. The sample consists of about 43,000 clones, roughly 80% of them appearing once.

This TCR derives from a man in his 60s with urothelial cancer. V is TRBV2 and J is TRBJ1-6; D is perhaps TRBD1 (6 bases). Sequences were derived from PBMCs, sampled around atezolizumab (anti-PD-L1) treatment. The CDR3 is CASSEQGRRSPLHF. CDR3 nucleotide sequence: TGTGCCAGCAGTGAGCAGGGGCGCCGGTCACCCCTCCACTTT.